A single sample is the source of the 25 T cell receptor beta chains below, sequenced in a study of blood T cell repertoires in COVID-19 (dated by TCRdb to the early 2020s). Library preparation used the immunoSEQ multiplex PCR assay. The table comes from immuneACCESS by way of TCRdb, which keeps in-frame sequences with V and J called. Part of the clones is missing from these tables; in studies checked, under half for an unresolved V gene and the rest for unknown reasons. The sample table holds roughly 120,000 clones, of which around 85% were seen once. 2% to 3% of the sample is held by the ten biggest clonotypes. Sequenced: peripheral blood. The receptors here all came from a middle-aged man with acute or convalescent COVID-19.

The chain joins TRBV2 to TRBJ2-1; TRBD2 aligns across 10 bases. There are 16 residues in the CDR3. The germline V gene encodes CDR1 SNHLY and CDR2 FYNNEI. The junction had 7 bases not matched to a gene; V was cut back by 2 bases and J by 6 bases. CDR3 sequence (DNA): TGTGCCAGCAGTGAAAGTTTGGGACTAGCGCTCAATGAGCAGTTCTTC. Its translation: CASSESLGLALNEQFF.

This chain joins TRBV7-9 and TRBJ2-3; 11 bases agree with TRBD2. Per germline, CDR1 SEHNR and CDR2 FQNEAQ (reference sequence). This CDR3 has 17 amino acids. V gave up 1 base and J gave up 0 bases; unmatched junction bases: 3. The DNA of the CDR3 is TGTGCCAGCAGCTTAGGACTAGCGGGGTTCAGCACAGATACGCAGTATTTT. This translates into CASSLGLAGFSTDTQYF.

This clone was seen only once. The chain links TRBV18 to TRBJ1-1; no clear D. Deletions cut 1 base from V and 0 bases from J, with 12 bases between. There are 16 residues in the CDR3. Germline V gene sequence: CDR1 KGHSH, CDR2 LQKENI. The DNA for the CDR3 is TGTGCCAGCTCACCACTCGAGGGTTCGGTGAACACTGAAGCTTTCTTT. Residues: CASSPLEGSVNTEAFF.

The rearrangement links TRBV27 to TRBJ1-6; D not certain. This CDR3 region has 16 residues. V lost 2 bases to trimming and J lost 0 bases, with 8 bases between them. Germline CDR1 MNHEY, CDR2 SMNVEV (reference sequence). The CDR3 nucleotides read TGTGCCAGCAGTTTACGGGTGAGCTCCTATAATTCACCCCTCCACTTT. Its protein product is CASSLRVSSYNSPLHF.

The CDR3 loop reads CASSDPFLYEQYF. CDR3 in DNA: TGTGCCAGCAGTGATCCGTTCCTGTACGAGCAGTACTTC. This rearrangement joins TRBV2 to TRBJ2-7; D is uncertain. The CDR3 totals 13 residues. Germline V gene sequence: CDR1 SNHLY, CDR2 FYNNEI. V was pared by 3 bases and J by 4 bases, with 10 bases between.

The chain is built from TRBV7-3 and TRBJ2-5, with D tentatively TRBD2 (6 bases). There are 13 residues in the CDR3. Germline assignment: CDR1 SGHTA and CDR2 FQGTGA. V was cut by 2 bases and J by 4 bases, with 8 bases left in between. As DNA, the CDR3 is TGTGCCAGCAGCTTATTCGGGGGAGAGACCCAGTACTTC. Protein sequence: CASSLFGGETQYF. The full variable domain, rest sourced from reference TRBV7-3 and TRBJ2-5, is GAGVSQTPSNKVTEKGKYVELRCDPISGHTALYWYRQSLGQGPEFLIYFQGTGAADDSGLPNDRFFAVRPEGSVSTLKIQRTERGDSAVYLCASSLFGGETQYFGPGTRLLVL.

In DNA form, the CDR3 reads TGTGCCAGCACCGAACGGCTAGCGGGGGTCTACGAGCAGTACTTC. As protein: CASTERLAGVYEQYF. This chain joins TRBV2 and TRBJ2-7; 10 nucleotides match TRBD2. V lost 7 bases and J lost 3; bases outside the gene matches: 9. This CDR3 region has 15 residues. In germline, CDR1 is SNHLY, CDR2 FYNNEI.

The chain uses TRBV3-1 (or the pseudogene TRBV3-2) and TRBJ2-1; 7 bases agree with TRBD1. V lost 4 bases to trimming and J lost 4 bases; unmatched junction nucleotides: 4. Germline CDR1 and CDR2: LGHDT and YNNKEL (reference sequence). The CDR3 has 14 residues. CDR3 nucleotide sequence: TGTGCCAGCAGCCTACGGACAGGTTACAATGAGCAGTTCTTC. It translates to CASSLRTGYNEQFF.

The chain has TRBV6-5 and TRBJ2-7, with D perhaps matching TRBD1 (6 bases). CDR1 is MNHEY, CDR2 SVGAGI, per germline. The CDR3 runs 14 residues. V was shortened by 4 bases and J by 3 bases, with 13 bases between the two germline ends. CDR3 in amino acids: CASSSQGRVYEQYF. The CDR3 nucleotides read TGTGCCAGCAGTTCACAGGGACGGGTCTACGAGCAGTACTTC.

In its sample, this clone was seen a few times. V usage is TRBV5-1 and J usage is TRBJ2-7; maybe TRBD1 (6 bases). The germline gives CDR1 SGHRS, CDR2 YFSETQ. This CDR3 is 15 amino acids long. Trimming took off 0 bases at V and 1 base at J, with 11 bases between the two ends. Here the CDR3 reads CASSLGQAASYEQYF. CDR3 nucleotide sequence: TGCGCCAGCAGCTTGGGACAGGCAGCGTCCTACGAGCAGTACTTC.

The chain uses TRBV5-1 and TRBJ2-7, with D perhaps matching TRBD2 (5 bases). Germline-derived CDR1 and CDR2 are SGHRS and YFSETQ. The CDR3 has 16 amino acids. Trimming stripped 0 bases from V and 3 bases from J, with 16 bases between. The CDR3 coding sequence is TGCGCCAGCAGCTTGGGCCAGGTGCGGGTTCTCTACGAGCAGTACTTC. Residues: CASSLGQVRVLYEQYF.

The DNA for the CDR3 is TGCAGTGCCCTTGGGGGCGCGGGCTACACCTTC. This codes for CSALGGAGYTF. The rearrangement uses TRBV20-1 and TRBJ1-2, with D possibly matching TRBD1 (6 bases). CDR1 and CDR2 (germline): DFQATT, SNEGSKA (reference sequence). Between the trimmed V and J ends, which lost 6 bases and 8 bases, there was a span of 13 bases. This CDR3 is 11 amino acids long.

V and J are TRBV12-5 and TRBJ2-2; 12 nucleotides agree with TRBD1. From germline, CDR1 is LGHNT and CDR2 FRNRAP. The V segment lost 5 bases and the J segment 6 bases; nucleotides outside the gene matches: 7. This CDR3 region has 16 residues. CDR3 nucleotide sequence: TGTGCTAGTGGTCGGGCCGGGACAGGGGGCCCCGGGGAGCTGTTTTTT. Translating gives CASGRAGTGGPGELFF. Full variable domain (outside the CDR3, taken from reference TRBV12-5 and TRBJ2-2): DARVTQTPRHKVTEMGQEVTMRCQPILGHNTVFWYRQTMMQGLELLAYFRNRAPLDDSGMPKDRFSAEMPDATLATLKIQPSEPRDSAVYFCASGRAGTGGPGELFFGEGSRLTVL.

The chain carries TRBV7-9 and TRBJ1-6; D is unresolved. Germline CDR1 SEHNR, CDR2 FQNEAQ (reference sequence). Trimming left V 1 base short and J 4 bases short, with 14 bases between. The CDR3 is 17 residues long. The CDR3 loop reads CASSLVRQSGYNSPLHF. The CDR3 coding sequence is TGTGCCAGCAGCTTAGTACGCCAAAGCGGGTATAATTCACCCCTCCACTTT.

The chain carries TRBV7-9 and TRBJ1-2; D is ambiguous. The CDR3 runs 15 residues. The germline gives CDR1 SEHNR, CDR2 FQNEAQ (reference sequence). Trimming cost V 0 bases and J 0 bases, with 8 bases left between them. CDR3 sequence: CASSLAGVANYGYTF. The CDR3 DNA is TGTGCCAGCAGCTTAGCAGGAGTAGCTAACTATGGCTACACCTTC.

The chain joins TRBV21-1 to TRBJ2-7; TRBD2, the table's D call, was not compared with the DNA. TRBV21-1 is listed as a pseudogene. The CDR3 covers 14 residues. As DNA, the CDR3 is TGTGCCAGCAGCAGCCCCACTAGCGCTTACGAGCAGTACTTC. It codes for CASSSPTSAYEQYF.

The chain recombines TRBV4-1 with TRBJ1-1; D is perhaps TRBD1 (6 bases). Trimming left V 2 bases short and J 1 base short, with 11 bases between. The germline gives CDR1 MGHRA, CDR2 YSYEKL. The CDR3 spans 15 residues. CDR3 residues: CASSQRLTGNTEAFF. In DNA form, the CDR3 reads TGCGCCAGCAGCCAACGGTTGACAGGGAACACTGAAGCTTTCTTT.

The genes are TRBV27 and TRBJ2-3; 9 bases align to TRBD2. The V and J ends lost 6 bases and 3 bases, in that order; junction bases with no gene match: 4. CDR1 and CDR2 from the germline V gene are MNHEY and SMNVEV (reference sequence). This CDR3 is 14 amino acids long. The CDR3 DNA sequence: TGTGCCAGCAGAGGGCGGGAGGGGACAGATACGCAGTATTTT. This codes for CASRGREGTDTQYF.

The chain combines TRBV3-1 (or the pseudogene TRBV3-2) with TRBJ2-7; 16 positions match TRBD2. After removal of 4 bases from V and 2 bases from J, the junction contained 5 bases not matched to a gene. Germline CDR1 is LGHDT and CDR2 is YNNKEL (reference sequence). This CDR3 comprises 17 residues. The CDR3 spells CASSRSGTSGGAYEQYF. Here the CDR3 DNA reads TGTGCCAGCAGCCGATCCGGGACTAGCGGGGGGGCCTACGAGCAGTACTTC.

J is TRBJ1-1 and V is TRBV4-2; D gene uncertain. Trimming removed 2 bases at V and 5 bases at J, with 9 bases between. This CDR3 region has 13 residues. Germline values: CDR1 LGHNA, CDR2 YNFKEQ. The CDR3 sequence: CASSQSRGTEAFF. The DNA for the CDR3 is TGTGCCAGCAGCCAAAGTCGAGGGACTGAAGCTTTCTTT.

This rearrangement joins TRBV5-6 to TRBJ2-7, with 7 bases identical to TRBD2. The CDR3 sequence is 14 residues long. Germline trimming cut 4 bases from V and 0 bases from J; bases unmatched to any gene: 4. Per the germline V gene, CDR1 is SGHDT and CDR2 is YYEEEE. The CDR3 region has the DNA TGTGCCAGCAGCCCGGGGGGAAACTCCTACGAGCAGTACTTC. The encoded protein is CASSPGGNSYEQYF.

The V call is TRBV5-5, the J call TRBJ1-5, with TRBD1 matching 7 bases. V shed 0 bases and J 5 bases; nucleotides not matched to a gene: 8. Germline loops: CDR1 SGHKS, CDR2 YYEKEE (reference sequence). This CDR3 is 16 amino acids long. The CDR3 loop reads CASSLEGQAFYQPQHF. In DNA, the CDR3 is TGTGCCAGCAGCTTGGAAGGACAGGCTTTCTATCAGCCCCAGCATTTT.

This rearrangement joins TRBV4-2 to TRBJ2-1; D possibly corresponds to TRBD2 (6 bases). The germline V gene has CDR1 LGHNA and CDR2 YNFKEQ. The V and J ends lost 0 bases and 0 bases respectively, with 12 bases between them. This CDR3 spans 17 amino acids. The DNA of the CDR3 is TGTGCCAGCAGCCAAGATCCGGGTAGCGGCTCCTACAATGAGCAGTTCTTC. Protein: CASSQDPGSGSYNEQFF.

The chain has TRBV5-4 and TRBJ2-7, with D perhaps matching TRBD1 (6 bases). Germline V gene data show CDR1 as SGHNT and CDR2 as YYREEE (reference sequence). The CDR3 extends over 15 amino acids. With 0 bases removed from V and 5 bases from J, the gap between germline ends came to 15 bases. CDR3: CASSLVGTPSDEQYF. CDR3 nucleotides: TGTGCCAGCAGCTTGGTGGGGACACCTTCCGACGAGCAGTACTTC.

The CDR3 region has the DNA TGTGCCAGCAGCTTAGAGCGGGGGGCCGTCGGGACGCAGTATTTT. It is translated as CASSLERGAVGTQYF. The chain uses TRBV7-3 and TRBJ2-3; 9 positions agree with TRBD2. The CDR3 extends over 15 amino acids. The V gene's germline CDR1 is SGHTA and CDR2 FQGTGA. The trim removed 2 bases at V and 9 bases at J, leaving 9 bases unmatched.